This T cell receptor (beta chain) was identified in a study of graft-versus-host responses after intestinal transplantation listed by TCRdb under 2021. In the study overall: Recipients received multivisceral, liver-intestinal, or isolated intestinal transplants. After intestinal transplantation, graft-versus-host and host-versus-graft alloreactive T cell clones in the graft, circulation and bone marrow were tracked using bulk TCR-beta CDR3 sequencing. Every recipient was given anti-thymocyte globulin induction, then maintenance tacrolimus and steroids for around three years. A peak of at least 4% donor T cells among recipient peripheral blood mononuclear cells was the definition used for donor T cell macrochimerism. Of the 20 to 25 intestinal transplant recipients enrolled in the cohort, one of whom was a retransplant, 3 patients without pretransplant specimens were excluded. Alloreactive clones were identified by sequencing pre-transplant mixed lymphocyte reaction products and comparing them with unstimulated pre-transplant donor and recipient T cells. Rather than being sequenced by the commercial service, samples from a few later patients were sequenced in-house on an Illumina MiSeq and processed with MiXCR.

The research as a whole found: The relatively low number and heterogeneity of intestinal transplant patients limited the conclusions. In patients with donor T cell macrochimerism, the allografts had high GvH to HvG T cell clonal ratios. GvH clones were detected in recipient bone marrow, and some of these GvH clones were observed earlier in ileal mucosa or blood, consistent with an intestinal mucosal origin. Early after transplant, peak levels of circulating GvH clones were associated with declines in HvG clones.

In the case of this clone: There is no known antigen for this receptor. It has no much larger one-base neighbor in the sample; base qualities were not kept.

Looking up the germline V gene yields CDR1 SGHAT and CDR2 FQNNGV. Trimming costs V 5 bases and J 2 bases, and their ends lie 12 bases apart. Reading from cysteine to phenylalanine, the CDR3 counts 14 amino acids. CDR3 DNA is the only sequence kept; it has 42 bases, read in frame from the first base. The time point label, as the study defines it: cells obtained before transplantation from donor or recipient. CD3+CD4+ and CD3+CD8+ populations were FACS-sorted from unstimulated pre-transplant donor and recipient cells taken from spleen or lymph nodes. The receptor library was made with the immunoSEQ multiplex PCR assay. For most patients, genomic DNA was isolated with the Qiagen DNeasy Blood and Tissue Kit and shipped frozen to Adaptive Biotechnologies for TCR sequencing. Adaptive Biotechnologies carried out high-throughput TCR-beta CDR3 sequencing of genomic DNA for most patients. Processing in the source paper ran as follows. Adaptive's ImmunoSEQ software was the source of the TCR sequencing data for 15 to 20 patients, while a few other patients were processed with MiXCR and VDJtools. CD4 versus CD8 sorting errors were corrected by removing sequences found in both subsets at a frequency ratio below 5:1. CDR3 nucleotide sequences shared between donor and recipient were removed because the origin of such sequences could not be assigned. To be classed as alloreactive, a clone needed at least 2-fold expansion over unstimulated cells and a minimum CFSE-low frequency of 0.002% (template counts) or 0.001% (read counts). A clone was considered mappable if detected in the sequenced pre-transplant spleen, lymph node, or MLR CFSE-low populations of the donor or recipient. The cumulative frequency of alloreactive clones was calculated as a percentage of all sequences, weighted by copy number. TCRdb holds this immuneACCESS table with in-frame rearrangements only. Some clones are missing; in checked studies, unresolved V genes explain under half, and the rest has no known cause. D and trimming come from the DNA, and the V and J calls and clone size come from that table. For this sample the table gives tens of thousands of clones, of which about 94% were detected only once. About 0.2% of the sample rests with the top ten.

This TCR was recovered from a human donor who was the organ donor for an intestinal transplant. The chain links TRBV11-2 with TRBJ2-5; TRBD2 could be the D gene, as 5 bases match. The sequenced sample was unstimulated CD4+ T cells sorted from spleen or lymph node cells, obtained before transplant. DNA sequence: TGTGCCAGCAGCCCCCGGACTGTACAAGAGACCCAGTACTTC. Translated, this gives CASSPRTVQETQYF.